This TCR beta chain comes out of a study of identical twins. The study, taken as a whole, reports: It was cross-sectional statistical analysis, not following the same donors, that the conclusions relied on. Cord blood beta clonotypes present at high abundance carried fewer insertions; no such pattern appeared in memory repertoires.

Deletions cut 5 bases from V and 0 bases from J, with 5 bases between. This CDR3 region has 11 residues. Germline values: CDR1 SQVTM, CDR2 ANQGSEA. This clonotype was picked up many times. Its antigen remains unidentified. A universal primer binding site was introduced by template switching. The final cDNA contained unique molecular identifiers. TCRdb redid the calling of the 5' RACE reads with MiXCR, one entry per CDR3 protein. The sample includes around 290,000 distinct CDR3 sequences, just under 9.5% of them seen just once. All of the donors were Caucasians in good health. These data were likewise used in another study, on yellow fever vaccine responses in identical twins.

The chain is built from TRBV29-1 and TRBJ2-7; D remains unclear. Sequenced: CD8+ T cells sorted from blood. The receptor was derived from a woman under 30 in good health. CDR3 amino acids: CSVLISYEQYF. DNA for the CDR3: TGCAGCGTTTTAATCTCCTACGAGCAGTACTTC.